This is a list of T cell receptor beta chains from one sample in a study of regulatory T cells in long-lasting Graves disease. TCRdb re-derived calls from the multiplex PCR reads in MiXCR, one entry per CDR3 protein. Among some 330,000 distinct CDR3 sequences, about an eighth were seen once, and the ten largest hold approximately 17%. These data also formed part of another study, on T cells in Graves' hyperthyroidism and ophthalmopathy.

The sample consisted of peripheral blood mononuclear cells (PBMCs), taken at new diagnosis, from a patient treated with antithyroid drugs. The receptor set was obtained from a woman under 30 with Graves disease. The CDR3 runs from the conserved cysteine through the conserved F or W.

V gene | CDR3 protein
TRBV19 | CASSIQDTGELFF
TRBV27 | CASSPGGYRIPKYF
TRBV9 | CASSARGFGPPGELFF
TRBV6-1 | CASRGNNEKLFF
TRBV6-1 | CASKILAGGSDTQYF
TRBV5-1 | CASSDPSSSYNEQFF
TRBV6-5 | CASSDSTSGNTGELFF
TRBV12-3/TRBV12-4 | CASSNPPDIENF
TRBV20-1 | CSAKDRGRWSEKLFF
TRBV28 | CASSSWMVGYTF
TRBV5-1 | CASRRTSGINSYEQYF
TRBV7-2 | CASSPLLGASSEAFF
TRBV10-3 | CAISESSPVLYGYTF
TRBV2 | CASSDGDRGREQYF
TRBV14 | CASSHRTALNTEAFF
TRBV12-3/TRBV12-4 | CASSWWTGLRTQYF
TRBV20-1 | CSARPSLGEQFF
TRBV7-8 | CASSPRVANEKLFF
TRBV9 | CASNVVASGLGELFF
TRBV7-9 | CASSTVPDTQYF
TRBV29-1 | CSARGGTSGIMTYEQYF
TRBV3-1 | CASSPNTGGSYNEQFF
TRBV5-1 | CASSYSRTAYEQYF
TRBV20-1 | CSAAGTSGRGRYEQYF
TRBV11-2 | CASSPDSRSLQPQHF
TRBV4-3 | CASSQEWSGGYTF
TRBV18 | CASSRTSGSVLDTQYF
TRBV5-1 | CASSLGWREVSYEQYF
TRBV6-1 | CASSGLSGNTIYF
TRBV7-3 | CASSFGLAVYNEQFF
TRBV19 | CASSIDLIGGSSTDTQYF
TRBV29-1 | CSVDGTGVGTEAFF
TRBV20-1 | CSASRISPSGVADTQYF
TRBV28 | CASSLAAGSYEQYF
TRBV20-1 | CSARDGGNQPQHF
TRBV5-1 | CASSRGGFDEQFF
TRBV6-2/TRBV6-3 | CASSYGRVSYEQYF
TRBV13 | CASSGGTTGEGEQFF
TRBV28 | CASSSLAGSNNEQFF
TRBV12-3/TRBV12-4 | CASSLEEWSGELFF
TRBV7-9 | CASSLGLGRDQPQHF
TRBV12-3/TRBV12-4 | CASSPPRDRVNTIYF
TRBV7-9 | CASSHAILNTEAFF
TRBV4-3 | CASRPDRGMSTGELFF
TRBV6-5 | CASSYGGGFYEQYF
TRBV30 | CAWDSSGPYTDTQYF
TRBV20-1 | CSAEGTGGTEAFF
TRBV20-1 | CSASNAGDGEKLFF
TRBV27 | CASRLRIRDRAFLLETQYF